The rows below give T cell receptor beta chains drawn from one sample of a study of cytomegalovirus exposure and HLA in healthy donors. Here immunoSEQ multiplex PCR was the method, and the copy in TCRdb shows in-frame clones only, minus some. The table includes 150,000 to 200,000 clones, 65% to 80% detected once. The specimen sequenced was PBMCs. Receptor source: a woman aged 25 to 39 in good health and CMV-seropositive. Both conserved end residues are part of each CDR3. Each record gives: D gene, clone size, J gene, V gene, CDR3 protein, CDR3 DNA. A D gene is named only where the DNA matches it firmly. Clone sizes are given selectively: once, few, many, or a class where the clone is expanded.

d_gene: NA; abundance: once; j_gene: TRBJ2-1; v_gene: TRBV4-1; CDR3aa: CASSVHLELSYNEQFF; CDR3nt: TGCGCCAGCAGCGTACACCTAGAACTATCCTACAATGAGCAGTTCTTC
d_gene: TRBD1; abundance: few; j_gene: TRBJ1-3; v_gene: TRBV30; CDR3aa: CAWDRETGNTIYF; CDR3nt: TGTGCCTGGGACAGGGAGACTGGAAACACCATATATTTT
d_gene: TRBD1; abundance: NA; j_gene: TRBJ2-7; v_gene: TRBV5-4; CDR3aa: CASSMTGGDYEQYF; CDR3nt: TGTGCCAGCAGCATGACAGGGGGCGACTACGAGCAGTACTTC
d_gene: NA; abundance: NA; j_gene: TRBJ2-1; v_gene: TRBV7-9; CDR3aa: CASSLEEWGVEQFF; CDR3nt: TGTGCCAGCAGCTTAGAGGAATGGGGGGTTGAGCAGTTCTTC
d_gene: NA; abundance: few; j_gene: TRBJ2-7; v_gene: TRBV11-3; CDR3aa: CASSFRTATYEQYF; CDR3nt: TGTGCCAGCAGCTTTCGGACAGCCACCTACGAGCAGTACTTC
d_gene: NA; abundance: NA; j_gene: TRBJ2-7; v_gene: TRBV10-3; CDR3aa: CAISDRQGKDEQYF; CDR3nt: TGTGCCATCAGTGATAGGCAGGGGAAGGACGAGCAGTACTTC
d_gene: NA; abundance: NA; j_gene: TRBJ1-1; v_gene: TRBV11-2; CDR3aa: CASSLALGGGPNTEAFF; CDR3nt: TGTGCCAGCAGCTTAGCATTGGGCGGGGGGCCGAACACTGAAGCTTTCTTT
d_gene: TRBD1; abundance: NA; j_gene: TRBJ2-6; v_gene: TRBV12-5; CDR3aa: CASGTGAGANVLTF; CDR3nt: TGTGCTAGTGGTACAGGGGCTGGGGCCAACGTCCTGACTTTC
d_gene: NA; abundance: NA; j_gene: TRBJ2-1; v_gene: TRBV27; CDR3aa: CASSAGANEQFF; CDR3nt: TGTGCCAGCAGTGCAGGGGCCAATGAGCAGTTCTTC
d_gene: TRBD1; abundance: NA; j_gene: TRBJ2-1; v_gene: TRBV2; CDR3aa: CASSEDRGTYNEQFF; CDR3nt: TGTGCCAGCAGTGAGGACAGGGGTACCTACAATGAGCAGTTCTTC
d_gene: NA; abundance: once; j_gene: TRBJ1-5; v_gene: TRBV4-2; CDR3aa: CASSEQGDQPQHF; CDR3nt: TGTGCCAGCAGCGAACAGGGCGATCAGCCCCAGCATTTT
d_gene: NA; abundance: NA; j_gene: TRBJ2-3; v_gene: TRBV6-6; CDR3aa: CASSPRADTQYF; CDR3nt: TGTGCCAGCAGCCCACGGGCAGATACGCAGTATTTT
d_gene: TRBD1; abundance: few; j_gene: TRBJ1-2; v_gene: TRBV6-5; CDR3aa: CASSLGTGIGYTF; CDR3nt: TGTGCCAGCAGTTTGGGGACAGGGATAGGCTACACCTTC
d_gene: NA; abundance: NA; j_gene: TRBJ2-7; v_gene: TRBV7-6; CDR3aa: CASSLVGLSSYEQYF; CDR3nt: TGTGCCAGCAGCTTAGTGGGACTGAGTTCCTACGAGCAGTACTTC
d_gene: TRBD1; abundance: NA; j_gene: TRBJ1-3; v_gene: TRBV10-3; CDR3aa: CAIQGAPGNTIYF; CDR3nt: TGTGCCATACAGGGGGCTCCGGGAAACACCATATATTTT
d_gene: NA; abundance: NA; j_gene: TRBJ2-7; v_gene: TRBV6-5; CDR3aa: CASTGIYEQYF; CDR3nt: TGTGCCAGCACAGGAATCTACGAGCAGTACTTC
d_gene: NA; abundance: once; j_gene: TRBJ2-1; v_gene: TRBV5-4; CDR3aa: CASSSGTFYNEQFF; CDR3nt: TGTGCCAGCAGCTCGGGGACATTCTACAATGAGCAGTTCTTC
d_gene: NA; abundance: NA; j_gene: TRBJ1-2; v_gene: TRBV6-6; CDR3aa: CASSTPGSNYGYTF; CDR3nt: TGTGCCAGCAGTACCCCCGGTTCTAACTATGGCTACACCTTC
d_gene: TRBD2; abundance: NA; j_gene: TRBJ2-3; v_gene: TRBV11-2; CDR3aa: CASSPGLAGGTDTQYF; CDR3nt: TGTGCCAGCAGCCCAGGACTAGCGGGGGGGACAGATACGCAGTATTTT
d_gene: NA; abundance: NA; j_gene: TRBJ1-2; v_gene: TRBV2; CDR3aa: CASSGQGLTYGYTF; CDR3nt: TGTGCCAGCAGTGGTCAGGGCTTAACCTATGGCTACACCTTC
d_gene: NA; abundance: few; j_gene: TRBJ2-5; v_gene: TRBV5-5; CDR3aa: CASSRDWEKWTQYF; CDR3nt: TGTGCCAGCAGCCGGGACTGGGAGAAGTGGACCCAGTACTTC
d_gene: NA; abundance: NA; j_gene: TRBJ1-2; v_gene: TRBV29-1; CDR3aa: CSVGGRAGGYTF; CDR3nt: TGCAGCGTTGGTGGCAGGGCGGGGGGCTACACCTTC
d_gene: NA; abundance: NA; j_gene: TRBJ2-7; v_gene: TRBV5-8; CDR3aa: CASQNRRLYEQYF; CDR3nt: TGTGCCAGCCAAAACAGGCGATTATACGAGCAGTACTTC
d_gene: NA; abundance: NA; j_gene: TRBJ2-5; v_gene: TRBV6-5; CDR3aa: CASSSGGETQYF; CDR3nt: TGTGCCAGCAGTTCGGGTGGGGAGACCCAGTACTTC
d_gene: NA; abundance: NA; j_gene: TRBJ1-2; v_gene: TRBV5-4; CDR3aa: CASRATGTNYGYTF; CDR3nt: TGTGCCAGCAGAGCTACGGGGACTAACTATGGCTACACCTTC
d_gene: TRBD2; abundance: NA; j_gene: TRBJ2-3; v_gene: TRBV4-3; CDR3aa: CASSHGGRGTDTQYF; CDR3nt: TGCGCCAGCAGCCACGGCGGGAGGGGAACAGATACGCAGTATTTT
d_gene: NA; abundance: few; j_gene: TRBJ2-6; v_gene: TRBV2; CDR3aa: CASSEGVLGANVLTF; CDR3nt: TGTGCCAGCAGTGAAGGAGTTCTAGGGGCCAACGTCCTGACTTTC
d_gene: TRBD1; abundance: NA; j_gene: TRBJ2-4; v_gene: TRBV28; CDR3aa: CASSPDTGAGKNIQYF; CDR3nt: TGTGCCAGCAGCCCGGACACAGGGGCCGGCAAAAACATTCAGTACTTC
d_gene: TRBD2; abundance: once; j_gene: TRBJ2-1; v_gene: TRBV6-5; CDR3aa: CASSYGSGSSMNEQFF; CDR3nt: TGTGCCAGCAGTTACGGTAGCGGGAGTAGTATGAATGAGCAGTTCTTC
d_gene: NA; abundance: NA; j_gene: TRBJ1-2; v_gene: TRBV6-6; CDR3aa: CASSWDKNYGYTF; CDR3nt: TGTGCCAGCAGCTGGGACAAAAACTATGGCTACACCTTC
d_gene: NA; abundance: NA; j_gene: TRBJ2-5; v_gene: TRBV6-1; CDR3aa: CASSVKETQYF; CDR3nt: TGTGCCAGCAGTGTCAAAGAGACCCAGTACTTC
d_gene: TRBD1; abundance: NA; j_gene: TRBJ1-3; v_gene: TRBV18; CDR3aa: CASSGDRDSGNTIYF; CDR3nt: TGTGCCAGCTCGGGGGACAGGGACTCTGGAAACACCATATATTTT
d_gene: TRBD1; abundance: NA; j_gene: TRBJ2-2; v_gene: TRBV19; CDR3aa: CASKTGADTGELFF; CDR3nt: TGTGCCTCGAAGACAGGGGCTGACACCGGGGAGCTGTTTTTT
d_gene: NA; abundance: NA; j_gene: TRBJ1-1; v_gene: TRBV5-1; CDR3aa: CASSLGAATTEAFF; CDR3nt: TGCGCCAGCAGCTTGGGGGCAGCCACGACTGAAGCTTTCTTT
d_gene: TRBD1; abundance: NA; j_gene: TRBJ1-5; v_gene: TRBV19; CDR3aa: CASSIVRQGGNQPQHF; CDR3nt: TGTGCCAGTAGTATAGTCCGACAGGGGGGCAATCAGCCCCAGCATTTT
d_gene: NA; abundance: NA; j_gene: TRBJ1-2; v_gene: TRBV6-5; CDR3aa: CASSYGGNRGYTF; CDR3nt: TGTGCCAGCAGTTACGGCGGCAATCGGGGCTACACCTTC
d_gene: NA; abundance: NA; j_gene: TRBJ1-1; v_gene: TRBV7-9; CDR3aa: CASSRLGGTEAFF; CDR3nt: TGTGCCAGCAGCCGCTTGGGGGGCACTGAAGCTTTCTTT
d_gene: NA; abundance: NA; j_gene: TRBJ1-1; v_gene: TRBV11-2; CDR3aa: CASSLGQENTEAFF; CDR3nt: TGTGCCAGCAGCTTAGGCCAGGAGAACACTGAAGCTTTCTTT
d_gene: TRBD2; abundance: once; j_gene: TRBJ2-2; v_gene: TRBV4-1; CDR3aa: CASRRLAGDPGELFF; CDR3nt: TGCGCCAGCAGGAGACTAGCGGGAGATCCGGGGGAGCTGTTTTTT
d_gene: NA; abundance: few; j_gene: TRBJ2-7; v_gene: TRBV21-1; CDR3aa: CASKGLAGGTYEQYF; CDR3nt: TGTGCCAGCAAGGGACTAGCGGGGGGGACCTACGAGCAGTACTTC
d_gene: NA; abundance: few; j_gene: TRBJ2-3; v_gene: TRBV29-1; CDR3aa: CSVVGLASTDTQYF; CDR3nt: TGCAGCGTTGTAGGGCTAGCAAGCACAGATACGCAGTATTTT
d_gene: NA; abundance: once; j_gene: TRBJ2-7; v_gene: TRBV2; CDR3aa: CASSGDSYEQYF; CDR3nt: TGTGCCAGCAGCGGGGACTCCTACGAGCAGTACTTC
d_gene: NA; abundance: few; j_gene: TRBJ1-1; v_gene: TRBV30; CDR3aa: CAWSGGGLAFF; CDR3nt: TGTGCCTGGAGTGGAGGGGGATTGGCTTTCTTT
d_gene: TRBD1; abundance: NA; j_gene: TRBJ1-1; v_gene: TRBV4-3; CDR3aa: CASSQGTGVNTEAFF; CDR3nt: TGCGCCAGCAGCCAAGGGACAGGAGTGAACACTGAAGCTTTCTTT
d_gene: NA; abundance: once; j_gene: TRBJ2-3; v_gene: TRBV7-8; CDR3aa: CASSLDVGASTDTQYF; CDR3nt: TGTGCCAGCAGCTTAGATGTGGGGGCGAGCACAGATACGCAGTATTTT
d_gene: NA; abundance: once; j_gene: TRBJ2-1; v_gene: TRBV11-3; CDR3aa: CASSLDPGSSSEQFF; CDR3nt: TGTGCCAGCAGCTTAGATCCGGGGTCTAGTAGTGAGCAGTTCTTC
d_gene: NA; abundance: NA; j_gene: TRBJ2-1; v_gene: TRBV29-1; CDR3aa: CSVGLWEDSYNEQFF; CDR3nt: TGCAGCGTGGGCTTATGGGAGGACTCCTACAATGAGCAGTTCTTC
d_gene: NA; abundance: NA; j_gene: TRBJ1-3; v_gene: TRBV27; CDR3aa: CASSPNGALSGNTIYF; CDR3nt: TGTGCCAGCAGCCCGAATGGGGCCCTCTCTGGAAACACCATATATTTT
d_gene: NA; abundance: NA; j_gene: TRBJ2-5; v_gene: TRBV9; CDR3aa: CASSVGSRQETQYF; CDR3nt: TGTGCCAGCAGCGTAGGGTCCCGGCAAGAGACCCAGTACTTC
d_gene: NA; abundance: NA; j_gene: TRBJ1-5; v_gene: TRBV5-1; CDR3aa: CASSLGTPQGNQPQHF; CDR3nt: TGCGCCAGCAGCTTGGGGACGCCACAGGGCAATCAGCCCCAGCATTTT
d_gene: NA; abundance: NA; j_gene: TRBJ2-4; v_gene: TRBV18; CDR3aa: CASSLGQGGNIQYF; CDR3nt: TGTGCCAGCTCTCTCGGACAGGGAGGGAACATTCAGTACTTC